This T cell receptor (beta chain) was found in a study of shared clonotypes between healthy human individuals. General study results and limits: In a few donors, about 5% of naive CD4 clonotypes appeared in common. Naive subsets typically showed greater estimated richness than memory subsets. The four-donor shared clonotypes exceeded non-shared clonotypes in generation probability, with non-shared ones scoring lower.

In regard to this clone: Its antigen remains unidentified.

CD8 cells classed as naive were CD45RO-negative and positively selected for CCR7, excluding terminally differentiated effector memory CD45RA+ cells. Adult donors, all healthy and HIV-negative, had no recent acute infections or vaccinations. The V gene lost 0 bases and the J gene lost 4 bases, with 11 bases spanning the gap. CDR1 and CDR2 (germline): MNHEY, SMNVEV (reference sequence). The CDR3 extends over 15 amino acids. Clones were read by immunoSEQ multiplex PCR, and TCRdb kept only the in-frame ones, dropping some. The sample has about 2.1 million clones; approximately 94% are singletons. The sample taken for sequencing was naive CD8+ T cells from PBMCs. The chain uses TRBV27 and TRBJ2-3; D might be TRBD1 (7 bases). The clonotype was recovered from a man aged 18 to 29 in good health. Some clones in this sample may be carry-over from other donors' samples. CDR3 bases: TGTGCCAGCAGTTTATCGGAGGGGGCATCAGATACGCAGTATTTT. Translated, it gives CASSLSEGASDTQYF.